Listed here are 5 T cell receptor beta chains from one sample, sequenced in a study of cytomegalovirus exposure and HLA in healthy donors (dated by TCRdb to about 2017). Libraries were constructed by the immunoSEQ multiplex PCR assay. For the multiplex PCR, a mixture combining 60 forward primers for TCR Vbeta segments and 13 reverse primers for TCR Jbeta segments was used. TCRdb limited this immuneACCESS table to in-frame rearrangements with V and J called. A share of clones is missing; checked studies link under half to unresolved V genes, and the rest is unexplained. The sample table contains 40,000 to 55,000 clones; only one count was recorded for around 80% of them. Of the sample, about 7.8% falls within the top ten clones. Sequencing was done on a sample of PBMCs. These receptors came from a man aged 30 to 45 in good health and CMV-seropositive.

This clone was found a few times. This chain connects TRBV28 to TRBJ1-5; 9 positions match TRBD1. Germline CDR1 reads MDHEN; CDR2 reads SYDVKM. CDR3 length: 17 amino acids. V was clipped by 5 bases and J by 2 bases; unmatched bases: 10. Written as DNA, the CDR3 is TGTGCCAGCAGTCCGCTGACAGGGGGGATCGGCAATCAGCCCCAGCATTTT. Translated, it gives CASSPLTGGIGNQPQHF.

In this sample, this clone turned up a few times. The chain recombines TRBV6-1 with TRBJ2-5; weak D call: TRBD1 (6 bases). The DNA end is more similar to TRBJ2-7, so the J call may be wrong. The length of the CDR3 is 13 residues. In germline, CDR1 is MNHNS, CDR2 SASEGT. The CDR3 bases are TGTGCCAGCGACCAGGGGCCCTCCTACGAGCAGTACTTC. Translation gives CASDQGPSYEQYF.

V usage is TRBV10-3 and J usage is TRBJ2-7; 9 nucleotides line up with TRBD2. In germline, CDR1 is ENHRY, CDR2 SYGVKD. V was pared by 6 bases and J by 1 base, with 10 bases of the junction left unmatched. The CDR3 length is 16 residues. The CDR3 loop reads CAISPGLAGLSYEQYF. Written as DNA, the CDR3 is TGTGCCATCAGCCCCGGGCTAGCGGGGTTATCCTACGAGCAGTACTTC.

This clone was seen more than once but under ten times. In nucleotides, the CDR3 is TGTGCCAGCAGGGTACAGGGAAATGCTGGAAACACCATATATTTT. This translates into CASRVQGNAGNTIYF. This chain uses TRBV6-1 with TRBJ1-3; tentative D call: TRBD1 (6 bases). The germline V gene has CDR1 MNHNS and CDR2 SASEGT. The CDR3 loop spans 15 amino acids. Trimming pared 6 bases from V and 2 bases from J, leaving 14 bases between.

CDR3 coding DNA: TGTGCCAGCAGTGGACAGAACACTGAAGCTTTCTTT. Protein: CASSGQNTEAFF. The chain employs TRBV6-5 and TRBJ1-1, with D tentatively TRBD1 (5 bases). Germline values: CDR1 MNHEY, CDR2 SVGAGI. The CDR3 is 12 residues long. V was cut by 5 bases and J by 1 base, with 5 bases left in between.